Following are 23 T cell receptor beta chains from one sample sequenced in a study of shared clonotypes between healthy human individuals. Only CD45RO-negative cells positively selected for CCR7 counted as naive CD8 cells, so terminally differentiated effector memory CD45RA+ cells were excluded. The protocol was immunoSEQ multiplex PCR, while the TCRdb copy is restricted to in-frame clones and leaves out a portion. The sample has almost 700,000 clones, roughly 94% seen once. Sequencing input: naive CD8+ T cells sorted from blood. Every receptor here comes from a young man in good health.

The chain couples TRBV11-3 to TRBJ2-7; D is unresolved. Between the trimmed V and J ends, which lost 0 bases and 6 bases, there was a span of 6 bases. The V gene's germline CDR1 is SGHNT and CDR2 YENEEA. CDR3 length equals 12 residues. This CDR3 is CASSLDGSEQYF. In DNA, the CDR3 is TGTGCCAGCAGCTTAGATGGAAGCGAGCAGTACTTC.

V and J are TRBV7-2 and TRBJ2-1; 8 nucleotides match TRBD2. J lost 0 bases, V lost 4 bases, and 14 bases had no gene match. This CDR3 contains 19 residues. Germline CDR1 and CDR2: SGHTA and FQGNSA. This CDR3 reads CASSSRGLAGWSSYNEQFF. CDR3 bases: TGTGCCAGCAGCTCACGGGGCCTAGCGGGTTGGAGCTCCTACAATGAGCAGTTCTTC.

The chain recombines TRBV7-8 with TRBJ2-5; 7 bases match TRBD2. The length of the CDR3 is 17 residues. Unmatched junction bases numbered 13, after V lost 5 bases and J lost 1 base. Germline CDR1 SGHVS, CDR2 FQNEAQ. The CDR3 nucleotides read TGTGCCAGCAGCCCCGCCTGGGCGGGAGAAGCCCAAGAGACCCAGTACTTC. Encoded protein: CASSPAWAGEAQETQYF.

The rearrangement links TRBV7-9 to TRBJ2-1; tentative D call: TRBD2 (5 bases). Germline assignment: CDR1 SEHNR and CDR2 FQNEAQ (reference sequence). V lost 3 bases, J lost 6 bases, and 12 bases lay in between. The CDR3 consists of 14 residues. CDR3 loop: CASSFGLALNEQFF. CDR3 nucleotide sequence: TGTGCCAGCAGCTTCGGGCTAGCCCTCAATGAGCAGTTCTTC.

The genes are TRBV11-2 and TRBJ2-1, with unresolved D. This CDR3 has 14 amino acids. Germline CDR1 and CDR2: SGHAT and FQNNGV. Trimming took off 0 bases at V and 5 bases at J, with 8 bases between the two ends. CDR3: CASSLDGANNEQFF. The CDR3 nucleotides are TGTGCCAGCAGCTTAGACGGAGCAAACAATGAGCAGTTCTTC.

On this clone itself: A read error is the likely source, as a far larger clone sits one nucleotide away. This rearrangement joins TRBV10-2 to TRBJ2-7, with a possible D match to TRBD2 (6 bases). Germline CDR1 WSHSY, CDR2 SAAADI. The CDR3 covers 13 residues. CDR3 loop: CAGSRDSPYEQYF. The CDR3, as DNA: TGCGCCGGCAGCCGGGACTCCCCCTACGAGCAGTACTTC.

The V and J genes are TRBV7-7 and TRBJ2-1, with TRBD2 matching 7 bases. V lost 3 bases, J lost 7 bases, and 6 bases stayed unmatched. Germline V CDR1 and CDR2: SSHAT, FNYEAQ (reference sequence). The CDR3 consists of 14 residues. The CDR3 sequence: CASSLGGGLNEQFF. In nucleotides, the CDR3 is TGTGCCAGCAGCTTGGGGGGAGGGTTAAATGAGCAGTTCTTC. The full variable domain, in which reference TRBV7-7 and TRBJ2-1 provide the parts outside the CDR3, is GAGVSQSPRYKVTKRGQDVTLRCDPISSHATLYWYQQALGQGPEFLTYFNYEAQPDKSGLPSDRFSAERPEGSISTLTIQRTEQRDSAMYRCASSLGGGLNEQFFGPGTRLTVL.

The gene calls are TRBV5-4 and TRBJ2-3, with D unresolved. V lost 0 bases to trimming and J lost 5 bases, with 4 bases between them. The CDR3 is 12 amino acids. Germline V lookup: CDR1 SGHNT, CDR2 YYREEE (reference sequence). The DNA of the CDR3 is TGTGCCAGCAGCTTGGAGGGAGATACGCAGTATTTT. Amino acid sequence: CASSLEGDTQYF.

V is TRBV7-9 and J is TRBJ2-1; D unclear. The CDR3 sequence is 17 residues long. Germline V lookup: CDR1 SEHNR, CDR2 FQNEAQ (reference sequence). With 10 bases removed from V and 0 bases from J, the gap between germline ends came to 22 bases. The CDR3 DNA reads TGTGCCACCATCGGGTGGACGCCATCCATCTCCTACAATGAGCAGTTCTTC. This encodes CATIGWTPSISYNEQFF.

The V gene is TRBV5-6, the J gene TRBJ2-3; D is ambiguous. Germline CDR1 SGHDT, CDR2 YYEEEE. Trimming took 4 bases from V and 0 from J, leaving 6 bases between them. This CDR3 has 13 amino acids. The CDR3 coding sequence is TGTGCCAGCAGCGCGGACAGCACAGATACGCAGTATTTT. This gives the protein CASSADSTDTQYF.

This chain uses TRBV30 with TRBJ2-7, with no clear D. Germline CDR1 is GTSNPN and CDR2 is SVGIG (reference sequence). The ends were cut back, 8 bases at V and 0 bases at J, with 8 bases in the middle. The CDR3 extends over 11 amino acids. The CDR3 nucleotides are TGTGCCGCCACCACCTCCTACGAGCAGTACTTC. Protein sequence: CAATTSYEQYF.

Here the CDR3 reads CASSPIDRNTEAFF. In DNA form, the CDR3 reads TGTGCCAGCTCACCTATTGACAGGAACACTGAAGCTTTCTTT. The chain carries TRBV18 and TRBJ1-1; D is perhaps TRBD1 (5 bases). V lost 3 bases to trimming and J lost 1 base, with 9 bases between them. The CDR3 runs 14 residues. Germline lookup yields CDR1 KGHSH and CDR2 LQKENI.

This CDR3 reads CASSQGLLAGNTGELFF. The CDR3 coding sequence is TGCGCCAGCAGCCAAGGGCTTCTAGCGGGGAACACCGGGGAGCTGTTTTTT. The chain recombines TRBV4-3 with TRBJ2-2; 8 nucleotides match TRBD2. Germline CDR1 is LGHNA and CDR2 is YSLEER. The V gene end was trimmed by 1 base and the J gene end by 1 base; junction bases not matched to a gene: 5. The CDR3 runs 17 residues.

This clone was observed once. An end of the junction differs from the germline gene, which may be a read error. The CDR3 reads CASSPFSHNEQFF. The CDR3 region has the DNA TGTGCCAGCAGCCCATTCTCCCACAATGAGCAGTTCTTC. The V call is TRBV9, the J call TRBJ2-1; D is ambiguous. Germline V gene data show CDR1 as SGDLS and CDR2 as YYNGEE. This CDR3 is 13 amino acids long.

The chain employs TRBV29-1 and TRBJ2-5, with D possibly matching TRBD2 (5 bases). The CDR3 totals 14 residues. Trimming removed 7 bases from V and 5 bases from J, with 20 bases in between. CDR1 and CDR2 from the germline V gene are SQVTM and ANQGSEA. The CDR3 DNA reads as TGCAGCGCCCTGGCAACCCGGGTAGCGGAGACCCAGTACTTC. Residues: CSALATRVAETQYF.

To note about this clone: Other DNA sequences of this sample code for an identical CDR3. The chain uses TRBV5-4 and TRBJ2-1, with 14 bases fitting TRBD2. Trimming at V came to 4 bases and at J to 8 bases, leaving 5 bases not matched to a gene. This CDR3 is built from 15 residues. Germline V CDR1 and CDR2: SGHNT, YYREEE (reference sequence). This CDR3 is CASSRGLAGVDEQFF. The CDR3, as DNA: TGTGCCAGCAGCAGGGGACTAGCGGGAGTGGATGAGCAGTTCTTC.

The chain joins TRBV11-2 to TRBJ2-1; 8 bases map to TRBD2. V shed 2 bases and J 4 bases; nucleotides not matched to a gene: 10. CDR1 SGHAT and CDR2 FQNNGV come from the germline V gene. This CDR3 region has 17 residues. CDR3 region: CASSLPRGGSSYNEQFF. CDR3 coding DNA: TGTGCCAGCAGCTTACCCCGGGGGGGCTCTTCTTACAATGAGCAGTTCTTC.

V is TRBV5-5 and J is TRBJ2-2; D ambiguous. The CDR3 is made up of 13 amino acids. The V gene lost 6 bases and the J gene lost 0 bases, with 6 bases spanning the gap. From germline, CDR1 is SGHKS and CDR2 YYEKEE (reference sequence). This chain's CDR3 is CASTPTNTGELFF. DNA for the CDR3: TGTGCCAGCACCCCTACGAACACCGGGGAGCTGTTTTTT.

The chain employs TRBV27 and TRBJ2-2, with 9 nucleotides matching TRBD1. The V gene end was trimmed by 4 bases and the J gene end by 3 bases; junction bases not matched to a gene: 3. CDR1 and CDR2 from the germline V gene are MNHEY and SMNVEV (reference sequence). CDR3 length: 15 residues. The CDR3, as DNA: TGTGCCAGCAGTTATGACAGGGGGTACACCGGGGAGCTGTTTTTT. It yields the protein CASSYDRGYTGELFF.

The chain has TRBV2 and TRBJ2-1, with 13 bases fitting TRBD2. CDR3 length equals 20 residues. The junction had 17 bases not matched to a gene; V was cut back by 1 base and J by 8 bases. CDR1 and CDR2 (germline): SNHLY, FYNNEI. DNA for the CDR3: TGTGCCAGCAGTGAAGTTATAATTAGGACTAGCGGGAGAGGGAGAGATGAGCAGTTCTTC. It yields the protein CASSEVIIRTSGRGRDEQFF.

This chain joins TRBV11-2 and TRBJ2-7, with D unresolved. The germline V gene encodes CDR1 SGHAT and CDR2 FQNNGV. The germline V and J ends were trimmed by 5 bases and 3 bases, with 14 bases remaining between them. The length of the CDR3 is 14 residues. The CDR3 region is CASSLSGGSYEQYF. DNA of the CDR3: TGTGCCAGCAGCCTCTCCGGCGGAAGCTACGAGCAGTACTTC.

The CDR3 DNA follows: TGTGCCAGCAGCTTTTCAAGGGACAGGCGGACATATGGCTACACCTTC. Translating it yields CASSFSRDRRTYGYTF. This chain connects TRBV7-9 to TRBJ1-2; 8 positions match TRBD1. Per the germline V gene, CDR1 is SEHNR and CDR2 is FQNEAQ (reference sequence). V was pared by 3 bases and J by 5 bases, with 11 bases of the junction left unmatched. This CDR3 is 16 amino acids long.

The rearrangement uses TRBV2 and TRBJ2-7; D is tentatively TRBD1 or TRBD2 (6 bases each). The length of the CDR3 is 11 residues. Per germline, CDR1 SNHLY and CDR2 FYNNEI. The V end lost 8 bases, the J end lost 6 bases, and 11 bases lay between the germline ends. The DNA for the CDR3 is TGTGCCAGCCTGGGGGGCCCCGAGCAGTACTTC. This codes for CASLGGPEQYF. Drawing the rest from reference TRBV2 and TRBJ2-7, the complete variable domain is EPEVTQTPSHQVTQMGQEVILRCVPISNHLYFYWYRQILGQKVEFLVSFYNNEISEKSEIFDDQFSVERPDGSNFTLKIRSTKLEDSAMYFCASLGGPEQYFGPGTRLTVT.